The present entry profiles one T cell receptor (beta chain) with its context. Clones were read by immunoSEQ multiplex PCR, and TCRdb kept only the in-frame ones, dropping some. The sample yields 200,000 to 250,000 clones, about 85% seen once. The entry originates in a study of blood T cell repertoires in COVID-19. With 3 bases removed from V and 3 bases from J, the gap between germline ends came to 9 bases. The CDR3 is 14 amino acids. CDR1 and CDR2 (germline): KGHSH, LQKENI. This TCR was sampled from a man aged 25-40 years who had recovered from COVID-19. Sequenced: PBMCs or T cells enriched from blood (not recorded which). This chain connects TRBV18 to TRBJ1-5; D may be TRBD1 (5 bases). This CDR3 is CASSPLDNNQPQHF. The CDR3 region has the DNA TGTGCCAGCTCACCCCTGGACAACAATCAGCCCCAGCATTTT. Combining the CDR3 with reference TRBV18 and TRBJ1-5 gives the whole variable domain NAGVMQNPRHLVRRRGQEARLRCSPMKGHSHVYWYRQLPEEGLKFMVYLQKENIIDESGMPKERFSAEFPKEGPSILRIQQVVRGDSAAYFCASSPLDNNQPQHFGDGTRLSIL.